Following are 5 T cell receptor beta chains from one sample sequenced in a study of cytomegalovirus exposure and HLA in healthy donors. A multiplex PCR was run with 60 Vbeta primers and 13 Jbeta primers. Repertoires were generated with immunoSEQ multiplex PCR, while TCRdb's copy carries only in-frame clones and drops some. Among roughly 130,000 clones listed, about 72% were seen once. Sequenced: PBMCs. The receptor source for this set is a man aged 25-40 years in good health and CMV-seropositive.

J is TRBJ2-5 and V is TRBV5-1; D is possibly TRBD1 (6 bases). The CDR3 sequence is 14 residues long. Deletions cut 0 bases from V and 4 bases from J, with 10 bases between. Germline lookup yields CDR1 SGHRS and CDR2 YFSETQ. CDR3 DNA sequence: TGCGCCAGCAGCTTGGTGGTCAGGGGAGAGACCCAGTACTTC. Translating it yields CASSLVVRGETQYF.

A note on this clone: The junction shows a germline mismatch at one end, possibly a read error. The chain is built from TRBV7-7 and TRBJ2-3, with TRBD2 as a possible D gene (5 bases). The CDR3 runs to 17 residues. Germline V lookup: CDR1 SSHAT, CDR2 FNYEAQ (reference sequence). CDR3 sequence (DNA): TGTGCTAGCAGCCCTGACTCTAGCATAGGGAGCACAGATACGCAGTATTTT. It encodes CASSPDSSIGSTDTQYF.

The chain combines TRBV28 with TRBJ2-3, with 9 bases aligning to TRBD1. This CDR3 has 17 residues. V dropped 5 bases and J dropped 2; count of bases not matched to a gene: 11. Germline V gives CDR1 MDHEN, CDR2 SYDVKM. CDR3 sequence: CASSRHHRGLDTDTQYF. The CDR3 nucleotides read TGTGCCAGCAGTAGGCATCACAGGGGGCTAGACACAGATACGCAGTATTTT.

V is TRBV5-6 and J is TRBJ2-5; maybe TRBD2 (6 bases). The CDR3 is 13 amino acids. CDR1 SGHDT and CDR2 YYEEEE come from the germline V gene. V was pared by 4 bases and J by 7 bases, with 14 bases between. The CDR3 region is CASSPTGVGTQYF. DNA for the CDR3: TGTGCCAGCAGCCCCACGGGGGTCGGGACCCAGTACTTC.

The rearrangement links TRBV2 to TRBJ1-6; a possible D gene is TRBD1 (5 bases). V lost 3 bases to trimming and J lost 10 bases, with 13 bases between them. Germline CDR1 SNHLY, CDR2 FYNNEI. This CDR3 spans 14 amino acids. The CDR3 sequence: CASSERQGNSPLHF. The CDR3 DNA sequence: TGTGCCAGCAGTGAGCGGCAGGGAAACTCACCCCTCCACTTT.